Presented here are 7 T cell receptor beta chains from one specimen sequenced in a study of blood T cell repertoires in COVID-19. The data were produced by immunoSEQ multiplex PCR, yet TCRdb's version contains in-frame clones alone and is incomplete. Here the sample spans some 62,000 clones, 65% to 80% being singletons. What was sequenced was peripheral blood. These receptors were collected from a human donor in a cohort sampled during active COVID-19.

The chain has TRBV7-9 and TRBJ1-1; perhaps TRBD1 as D (6 bases). The CDR3 totals 15 residues. From germline, CDR1 is SEHNR and CDR2 FQNEAQ (reference sequence). V lost 8 bases, J lost 5 bases, and 21 bases lay in between. CDR3 nucleotides: TGTGCCAGCGAAAGAGGGCAGGGGCTCAGTACTGAAGCTTTCTTT. Translation gives CASERGQGLSTEAFF. The full variable domain, its missing parts supplied by reference TRBV7-9 and TRBJ1-1, is DTGVSQNPRHKITKRGQNVTFRCDPISEHNRLYWYRQTLGQGPEFLTYFQNEAQLEKSRLLSDRFSAERPKGSFSTLEIQRTEQGDSAMYLCASERGQGLSTEAFFGQGTRLTVV.

The rearrangement uses TRBV7-2 and TRBJ2-5, with a possible D match to TRBD2 (6 bases). Germline CDR1 is SGHTA and CDR2 is FQGNSA. This CDR3 has 13 amino acids. Trimming took off 5 bases at V and 5 bases at J, with 12 bases between the two ends. DNA for the CDR3: TGTGCCAGCAGCCCGGGGGTTCGTGAGACCCAGTACTTC. It translates to CASSPGVRETQYF.

This clone was counted only a few times. The gene calls are TRBV7-9 and TRBJ2-6; D possibly corresponds to TRBD1 (5 bases). The CDR3 loop spans 16 amino acids. CDR1 is SEHNR and CDR2 is FQNEAQ in the germline V gene (reference sequence). Trimming cost V 1 base and J 4 bases, with 11 bases left between them. The CDR3 bases are TGTGCCAGCAGCTTAGTAACAGGCTCAGGGGCCAACGTCCTGACTTTC. It translates to CASSLVTGSGANVLTF.

V is TRBV11-2 and J is TRBJ2-1; D possibly corresponds to TRBD2 (5 bases). Between the trimmed V and J ends, which lost 0 bases and 12 bases, there was a span of 12 bases. The CDR3 runs to 13 residues. CDR1 and CDR2 (germline): SGHAT, FQNNGV. Written as DNA, the CDR3 is TGTGCCAGCAGCTTAGAACACCCCGGAGGGCAGTTCTTC. Protein sequence: CASSLEHPGGQFF.

The V call is TRBV7-2, the J call TRBJ1-3, with a possible D match to TRBD1 (5 bases). Germline V gives CDR1 SGHTA, CDR2 FQGNSA. The CDR3 sequence is 18 residues long. Deletions cut 1 base from V and 0 bases from J, with 16 bases between. CDR3 sequence reads: CASSLGLGRELSGNTIYF. The CDR3 coding sequence is TGTGCCAGCAGCTTAGGTTTGGGCAGGGAACTCTCTGGAAACACCATATATTTT.

The chain links TRBV18 to TRBJ2-3; 7 bases are a match to TRBD1. V lost 4 bases and J lost 1; bases outside the gene matches: 5. This CDR3 has 15 amino acids. Germline V gene sequence: CDR1 KGHSH, CDR2 LQKENI. The CDR3 sequence is CASSRPGTGTDTQYF. DNA for the CDR3: TGTGCCAGCTCACGCCCCGGGACAGGCACAGATACGCAGTATTTT.

V gene TRBV6-5 combines with J gene TRBJ1-2; TRBD1 matches at 7 bases. Germline V gene data show CDR1 as MNHEY and CDR2 as SVGAGI. Trimming at V came to 5 bases and at J to 1 base, leaving 4 bases not matched to a gene. The CDR3 loop spans 14 amino acids. This CDR3 reads CASSRTGNNYGYTF. The CDR3, as DNA: TGTGCCAGCAGTAGGACAGGAAATAACTATGGCTACACCTTC.